This T cell receptor beta chain was documented in a study of CXCR3-negative and CXCR3-positive naive CD8 T cells. Study-wide results and limits: Because surface CD5 did not distinguish the naive subsets, TCR strength was inferred from TRB CDR3 properties.

Naive CD8+ T cells displayed a CD45RO-CCR7+CD27+CD95- phenotype. Each TRB cDNA library was prepared by 5' RACE (with UMI labels). TCRdb re-called the 5' RACE reads, yielding one record per CDR3 amino acid sequence without DNA. There are 80,000 to 95,000 distinct CDR3 sequences in the sample, with 1.6% held by the top ten. To note about this clonotype: The antigen is unknown.

The sequencing sample was made of naive CXCR3- CD8+ T cells from blood. The sample's subset: CD45RO-CCR7+CD27+CD95- naive CD8+ T cells lacking CXCR3 (TNR3-). This TCR was recovered from a human donor in good health. Some clones in this sample may be carry-over from other donors' samples.

Here the CDR3 reads CASSHVGQAENTEAFF. This chain joins TRBV7-9 and TRBJ1-1; TCRdb gives TRBD1 as the D gene, but with no DNA this cannot be confirmed. The CDR3 sequence is 16 residues long. Germline V lookup: CDR1 SEHNR, CDR2 FQNEAQ (reference sequence).